A single sample is the source of the 12 T cell receptor beta chains below, sequenced in a study of OX40 agonist ivuxolimab in advanced cancers. TCRdb keeps only in-frame clones here, not all; method: immunoSEQ multiplex PCR. The table lists roughly 87,000 clones, around 92% of them singletons. The specimen comprised CD4+ or CD8+ T cells sorted from blood, sampled in a trial of the OX40 agonist ivuxolimab. The receptors shown here come from an adult with an advanced solid tumor such as melanoma, head and neck, liver or kidney cancer.

A note on this clone: This may stem from a read error, because a much larger clone lies one nucleotide away. Other DNA sequences in this specimen translate into the identical CDR3. V gene TRBV6-1 combines with J gene TRBJ2-5; 12 nucleotides align to TRBD2. The trim removed 2 bases at V and 4 bases at J, leaving 2 bases unmatched. In germline, CDR1 is MNHNS, CDR2 SASEGT. The CDR3 sequence is 15 residues long. Here the CDR3 reads CASSELAGGPETQYF. The CDR3 DNA reads TGTGCCAGCAGTGAACTAGCGGGGGGGCCAGAGACCCAGTACTTC.

The chain is built from TRBV5-8 and TRBJ2-1; TRBD2 aligns across 7 bases. The CDR3 consists of 11 residues. Trimming removed 4 bases from V and 13 bases from J; junction bases left unmatched: 5. Germline V lookup: CDR1 SGHTS, CDR2 YDEGEE. The CDR3 nucleotides read TGTGCCAGCAGCCCGGGGGGACCTCAGTTCTTC. Translation gives CASSPGGPQFF.

V is TRBV5-6 and J is TRBJ2-2, with D possibly called TRBD1 or TRBD2 (6 bases each). V was cut by 4 bases and J by 3 bases, with 16 bases left in between. The CDR3 runs 16 residues. CDR1 is SGHDT and CDR2 is YYEEEE in the germline V gene. CDR3 coding DNA: TGTGCCAGCAGCCCAATTGGGGGGCTGGACACCGGGGAGCTGTTTTTT. As protein: CASSPIGGLDTGELFF. Using reference TRBV5-6 and TRBJ2-2 for the parts outside the CDR3, the full variable domain is DAGVTQSPTHLIKTRGQQVTLRCSPKSGHDTVSWYQQALGQGPQFIFQYYEEEERQRGNFPDRFSGHQFPNYSSELNVNALLLGDSALYLCASSPIGGLDTGELFFGEGSRLTVL.

The gene calls are TRBV29-1 and TRBJ1-2; D is uncertain. With 6 bases removed from V and 4 bases from J, the gap between germline ends came to 15 bases. This CDR3 is built from 13 residues. Germline CDR1 SQVTM, CDR2 ANQGSEA. The CDR3 nucleotides are TGCAGCGTGGGAAGTGGGGATAGCTATGGCTACACCTTC. Protein: CSVGSGDSYGYTF.

This rearrangement joins TRBV13 to TRBJ2-5, with D uncertain. The germline V gene encodes CDR1 PRHDT and CDR2 FYEKMQ (reference sequence). Trimming shortened V by 3 bases and J by 6 bases, and 14 bases separated the two germline ends. This CDR3 contains 14 residues. Here the CDR3 DNA reads TGTGCCAGCAGCTTGCTTGATTACGTGAAGACCCAGTACTTC. Protein sequence: CASSLLDYVKTQYF.

The chain joins TRBV27 to TRBJ1-5; 8 bases fit TRBD1. Unmatched junction bases numbered 4, after V lost 5 bases and J lost 4 bases. This CDR3 has 14 residues. CDR1 is MNHEY, CDR2 SMNVEV, per germline (reference sequence). Written as DNA, the CDR3 is TGTGCCAGCAGTATACAGGGGGGTAATCAGCCCCAGCATTTT. It yields the protein CASSIQGGNQPQHF.

The genes are TRBV27 and TRBJ1-5, with TRBD1 matching over 10 bases. This CDR3 has 14 amino acids. V trimming: 7 bases; J trimming: 10 bases; junction bases outside the gene matches: 10. From germline, CDR1 is MNHEY and CDR2 SMNVEV (reference sequence). The CDR3, as DNA: TGTGCCAGCACTCTGGGACAGGGGAGAGGTCCCCAGCATTTT. Protein sequence: CASTLGQGRGPQHF.

The rearrangement uses TRBV9 and TRBJ2-3; the match to TRBD2 covers 9 bases. CDR1 and CDR2 (germline): SGDLS, YYNGEE. This CDR3 comprises 16 residues. V gave up 6 bases and J gave up 6 bases; unmatched junction bases: 14. CDR3 amino acids: CASNLVGSGGGDTQYF. The CDR3, as DNA: TGTGCCAGCAACTTAGTGGGTAGCGGGGGAGGGGATACGCAGTATTTT.

Only a few counts were recorded for this clone. This chain uses TRBV13 with TRBJ2-1, with a possible D match to TRBD1 (5 bases). The germline V gene has CDR1 PRHDT and CDR2 FYEKMQ (reference sequence). The V gene lost 4 bases and the J gene lost 3 bases, with 10 bases spanning the gap. The CDR3 has 14 amino acids. The DNA of the CDR3 is TGTGCCAGCAGCTCTAAGACAGACTACAATGAGCAGTTCTTC. As protein: CASSSKTDYNEQFF.

A note on this clone: This sample includes further DNA sequences coding for the same CDR3. The chain combines TRBV7-3 with TRBJ2-3; TRBD2 agrees at 8 bases. Germline V lookup: CDR1 SGHTA, CDR2 FQGTGA. The CDR3 has 15 residues. J gave up 0 bases and V 2 bases, and 1 base lay outside the gene matches. CDR3 region: CASSLAGGSTDTQYF. For the CDR3, the DNA is TGTGCCAGCAGCTTAGCGGGGGGCAGCACAGATACGCAGTATTTT.

This clone was counted only a few times. CDR3: CASSFGRRYEQYF. CDR3 in DNA: TGTGCCAGCAGCTTCGGACGGCGCTACGAGCAGTACTTC. The V and J genes are TRBV13 and TRBJ2-7; D gene ambiguous. The CDR3 is 13 amino acids. CDR1 PRHDT and CDR2 FYEKMQ come from the germline V gene (reference sequence). Trimming took off 3 bases at V and 3 bases at J, with 9 bases between the two ends.

The chain couples TRBV5-1 to TRBJ2-1; D uncertain. The CDR3 spans 15 residues. Trimming left V 5 bases short and J 0 bases short, with 12 bases between. CDR1 is SGHRS and CDR2 is YFSETQ in the germline V gene. The CDR3 protein is CASRPGRSSYNEQFF. CDR3 in DNA: TGCGCCAGCAGGCCTGGACGGAGCTCCTACAATGAGCAGTTCTTC.